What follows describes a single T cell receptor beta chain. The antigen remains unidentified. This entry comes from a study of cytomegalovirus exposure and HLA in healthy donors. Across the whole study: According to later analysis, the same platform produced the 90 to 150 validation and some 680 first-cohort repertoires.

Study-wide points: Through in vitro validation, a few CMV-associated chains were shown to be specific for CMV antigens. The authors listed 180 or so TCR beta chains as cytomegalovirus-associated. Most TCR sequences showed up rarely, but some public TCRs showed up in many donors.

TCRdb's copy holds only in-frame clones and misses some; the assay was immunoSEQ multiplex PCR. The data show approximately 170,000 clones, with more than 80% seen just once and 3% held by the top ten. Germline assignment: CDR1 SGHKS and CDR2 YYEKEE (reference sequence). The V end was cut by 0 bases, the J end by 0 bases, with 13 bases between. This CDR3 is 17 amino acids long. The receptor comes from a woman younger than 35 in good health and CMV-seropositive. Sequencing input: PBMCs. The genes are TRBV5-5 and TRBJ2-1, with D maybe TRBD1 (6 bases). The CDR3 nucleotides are TGTGCCAGCAGCTTGGAAGTGAGGGGGAGCTCCTACAATGAGCAGTTCTTC. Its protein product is CASSLEVRGSSYNEQFF.